The 20 T cell receptor beta chains below all came from one sample that was sequenced in a study of cytomegalovirus exposure and HLA in healthy donors. The PCR had 60 Vbeta and 13 Jbeta primers. The assay was immunoSEQ multiplex PCR, and TCRdb's table has in-frame clones only and misses some. The sample holds some 190,000 clones, about 80% seen once. What was sequenced was PBMCs. All receptors derive from a man younger than 30 in good health and CMV-seronegative.

The rearrangement joins TRBV27 to TRBJ2-3; possibly TRBD2 for D (6 bases). V was cut by 2 bases and J by 7 bases, with 7 bases left in between. Germline V gives CDR1 MNHEY, CDR2 SMNVEV (reference sequence). There are 12 residues in the CDR3. CDR3 sequence reads: CASSLAGNTQYF. As DNA, the CDR3 is TGTGCCAGCAGTTTAGCGGGAAATACGCAGTATTTT.

This chain uses TRBV5-1 with TRBJ2-7; 7 nucleotides line up with TRBD2. V lost 0 bases to trimming and J lost 6 bases; unmatched junction nucleotides: 9. CDR1 and CDR2 (germline): SGHRS, YFSETQ. This CDR3 has 15 amino acids. The CDR3 DNA reads as TGCGCCAGCAGCTTGGGAGGGACTACCTCTCTCGAGCAGTACTTC. Amino acid sequence: CASSLGGTTSLEQYF.

V usage is TRBV29-1 and J usage is TRBJ1-2; 12 positions agree with TRBD1. Germline CDR1 and CDR2: SQVTM and ANQGSEA. The CDR3 extends over 14 amino acids. With 6 bases clipped from V and 7 bases from J, the junction kept 9 bases outside the gene matches. The CDR3 bases are TGCAGCGTCAACGGCGGGACAGGGGGCCGTGGCTACACCTTC. Translating gives CSVNGGTGGRGYTF.

The gene calls are TRBV5-5 and TRBJ2-7; 8 positions match TRBD1. The CDR3 has 14 residues. Trimming cost V 4 bases and J 2 bases; bases outside gene matches: 5. Per the germline V gene, CDR1 is SGHKS and CDR2 is YYEKEE (reference sequence). In DNA form, the CDR3 reads TGTGCCAGCAGCACCCGGACAGGGCCCTACGAGCAGTACTTC. It encodes CASSTRTGPYEQYF.

This chain connects TRBV9 to TRBJ1-2; TRBD1 is a possible D gene (6 bases). The CDR3 is made up of 14 amino acids. Trimming cost V 4 bases and J 4 bases, with 14 bases left between them. Germline V gene data show CDR1 as SGDLS and CDR2 as YYNGEE. This CDR3 reads CASSREQGSYGYTF. CDR3 nucleotides: TGTGCCAGCAGCCGAGAACAGGGTTCCTATGGCTACACCTTC.

The chain employs TRBV7-9 and TRBJ2-3; 8 nucleotides match TRBD2. V lost 4 bases to trimming and J lost 13 bases; unmatched junction nucleotides: 10. The CDR3 has 13 amino acids. CDR1 SEHNR and CDR2 FQNEAQ come from the germline V gene (reference sequence). This CDR3 reads CASSSWEAGEEYF. The CDR3 DNA follows: TGTGCCAGCAGCTCCTGGGAAGCGGGAGAGGAGTATTTT.

The V and J genes are TRBV13 and TRBJ2-1, with D perhaps matching TRBD1 (5 bases). This CDR3 contains 15 residues. The V end was cut by 1 base, the J end by 8 bases, with 15 bases between. Germline CDR1 reads PRHDT; CDR2 reads FYEKMQ (reference sequence). As DNA, the CDR3 is TGTGCCAGCAGCTTAGAAAGGCGACTGGGGCATGAGCAGTTCTTC. Residues: CASSLERRLGHEQFF.

The chain is built from TRBV5-1 and TRBJ1-2; no definite D call. Germline loops: CDR1 SGHRS, CDR2 YFSETQ. V dropped 4 bases and J dropped 8 bases, with 15 bases sitting between them. The CDR3 is 13 amino acids. This CDR3 reads CASSLTPTLGYTF. As DNA, the CDR3 is TGCGCCAGCAGCCTCACCCCTACTTTGGGCTACACCTTC.

The rearrangement links TRBV30 to TRBJ2-7; 11 positions agree with TRBD1. The trim removed 2 bases at V and 4 bases at J, leaving 7 bases unmatched. Looked up from germline, CDR1 is GTSNPN and CDR2 is SVGIG (reference sequence). CDR3 length equals 15 residues. CDR3 nucleotide sequence: TGTGCCTGGAGTCCCGGGGGGACAGGGGGGTACGAGCAGTACTTC. This codes for CAWSPGGTGGYEQYF.

This chain connects TRBV27 to TRBJ2-2; TRBD1 matches at 8 bases. Germline V gene sequence: CDR1 MNHEY, CDR2 SMNVEV (reference sequence). V lost 5 bases to trimming and J lost 7 bases; unmatched junction nucleotides: 15. The CDR3 extends over 17 amino acids. The CDR3 protein is CASSPGQGVVKNGELFF. The CDR3, as DNA: TGTGCCAGCAGTCCCGGACAGGGAGTCGTTAAAAACGGGGAGCTGTTTTTT.

This CDR3 reads CASQIQGASTDTQYF. In DNA form, the CDR3 reads TGTGCCAGCCAGATACAGGGGGCTAGCACAGATACGCAGTATTTT. The chain links TRBV2 to TRBJ2-3, with TRBD1 matching over 9 bases. The CDR3 length is 15 residues. Germline CDR1 SNHLY, CDR2 FYNNEI. V shed 8 bases and J 0 bases; nucleotides not matched to a gene: 6. The variable domain in full, with the rest retrieved from reference TRBV2 and TRBJ2-3, is EPEVTQTPSHQVTQMGQEVILRCVPISNHLYFYWYRQILGQKVEFLVSFYNNEISEKSEIFDDQFSVERPDGSNFTLKIRSTKLEDSAMYFCASQIQGASTDTQYFGPGTRLTVL.

The gene calls are TRBV13 and TRBJ2-1; 11 nucleotides agree with TRBD2. Germline CDR1 reads PRHDT; CDR2 reads FYEKMQ (reference sequence). This CDR3 has 16 residues. The V and J ends lost 5 bases and 5 bases, in that order; junction bases with no gene match: 8. In DNA form, the CDR3 reads TGTGCCAGCAGCCCCACCGGGACTAGCGGTGACAATGAGCAGTTCTTC. Residues: CASSPTGTSGDNEQFF.

The chain recombines TRBV25-1 with TRBJ2-6; D gene uncertain. V was clipped by 4 bases and J by 0 bases, with 4 bases between them. Germline CDR1 and CDR2: MGHDK and SYGVNS. The CDR3 loop spans 14 amino acids. DNA for the CDR3: TGTGCCAGCAGTGCGAGCTCTGGGGCCAACGTCCTGACTTTC. Translation gives CASSASSGANVLTF.

CDR3: CASSPGFYNSPLHF. CDR3 coding DNA: TGTGCCAGCAGTCCAGGGTTCTATAATTCACCCCTCCACTTT. The gene calls are TRBV27 and TRBJ1-6; possibly TRBD1 for D (5 bases). Germline V CDR1 and CDR2: MNHEY, SMNVEV (reference sequence). This CDR3 has 14 amino acids. V was shortened by 5 bases and J by 3 bases, with 8 bases between the two germline ends.

This clone was seen a few times. This chain uses TRBV7-8 with TRBJ2-1, with D possibly matching TRBD1 (6 bases). Germline V CDR1 and CDR2: SGHVS, FQNEAQ. The CDR3 length is 15 residues. Trimming pared 5 bases from V and 1 base from J, leaving 12 bases between. CDR3 protein: CASSTKRGSYNEQFF. For the CDR3, the DNA is TGTGCCAGCAGCACGAAAAGGGGGTCCTACAATGAGCAGTTCTTC.

This rearrangement joins TRBV2 to TRBJ2-7, with 8 bases aligning to TRBD2. V shed 5 bases and J 2 bases; nucleotides not matched to a gene: 8. Germline CDR1 reads SNHLY; CDR2 reads FYNNEI. The CDR3 is 15 residues long. CDR3 bases: TGTGCCAGCAGTTGGGGCCCGGGACTAGCCTACGAGCAGTACTTC. It yields the protein CASSWGPGLAYEQYF.

The chain combines TRBV6-5 with TRBJ2-7; D is perhaps TRBD2 (5 bases). This CDR3 has 14 amino acids. The V end lost 2 bases, the J end lost 6 bases, and 14 bases lay between the germline ends. Germline CDR1 MNHEY, CDR2 SVGAGI. The CDR3: CASSYGAARGEQYF. The CDR3 nucleotides read TGTGCCAGCAGTTACGGCGCGGCCCGGGGCGAGCAGTACTTC.

There are a few counts of this clone. The J gene is TRBJ1-6, the V gene TRBV6-5; 10 nucleotides agree with TRBD1. V trimming: 6 bases; J trimming: 7 bases; junction bases outside the gene matches: 3. CDR1 is MNHEY and CDR2 is SVGAGI in the germline V gene. This CDR3 has 14 residues. The CDR3 spells CASSRDRGNSPLHF. CDR3 coding DNA: TGTGCCAGCAGCCGGGACAGGGGAAATTCACCCCTCCACTTT.

About this clone itself: One end of the junction is discordant with germline, which a read error may explain. This chain links TRBV7-9 with TRBJ1-2, with TRBD1 as a possible D gene (6 bases). The CDR3 is 14 amino acids. Germline lookup yields CDR1 SEHNR and CDR2 FQNEAQ (reference sequence). Here the CDR3 reads CSSSFQGHDYGYTF. The CDR3, as DNA: TGTTCCAGCAGCTTTCAGGGGCATGACTATGGCTACACCTTC.

The chain employs TRBV7-2 and TRBJ1-1, with 11 bases identical to TRBD1. Germline loops: CDR1 SGHTA, CDR2 FQGNSA. The ends lost 5 bases at V and 10 bases at J; junction bases unmatched: 9. CDR3 length equals 14 residues. The CDR3 protein is CASSPDRGRLGAFF. The DNA of the CDR3 is TGTGCCAGCAGCCCGGACAGGGGGCGATTGGGAGCTTTCTTT. The full variable domain, rest sourced from reference TRBV7-2 and TRBJ1-1, is GAGVSQSPSNKVTEKGKDVELRCDPISGHTALYWYRQSLGQGLEFLIYFQGNSAPDKSGLPSDRFSAERTGGSVSTLTIQRTQQEDSAVYLCASSPDRGRLGAFFGQGTRLTVV.